The table lists the clone carrying this TCR beta chain with a count of one. Its antigen is as yet unknown. The data derive from a study of OX40 agonist ivuxolimab in advanced cancers. Study-level results: There were also nonresponders showing low normalized T-cell clonal expansion.

J was trimmed by 2 bases and V by 4 bases; bases with no gene match: 8. Germline V CDR1 and CDR2: SQVTM, ANQGSEA. The CDR3 length is 14 residues. This table comes from immunoSEQ multiplex PCR, and its TCRdb copy is limited to in-frame clones, with some not included. The sample contains tens of thousands of clones, about 92% of which appear only once. The sequences come from CD4+ or CD8+ T cells sorted from blood, collected in a trial of the OX40 agonist ivuxolimab. The sequence was obtained from an adult with an advanced solid tumor such as melanoma, head and neck, liver or kidney cancer. The chain couples TRBV29-1 to TRBJ2-7; 7 bases fit TRBD2. The CDR3 sequence: CSVVGGEGPYEQYF. As DNA, the CDR3 is TGCAGCGTTGTGGGGGGGGAGGGCCCCTACGAGCAGTACTTC.